The present entry profiles one T cell receptor beta chain with its context. These data belong to a study of cytomegalovirus exposure and HLA in healthy donors. PCR amplification relied on 60 Vbeta primers (plus 13 Jbeta primers). Profiled with immunoSEQ multiplex PCR; TCRdb holds only in-frame clones, not every one. Of approximately 130,000 clones in the sample, over 70% are singletons; the top ten hold roughly 3%. Trimming cost V 2 bases and J 10 bases; bases outside gene matches: 7. This CDR3 has 14 residues. In germline, CDR1 is SGDLS, CDR2 YYNGEE. Sequencing was carried out using PBMCs. This TCR came from a middle-aged woman in good health and CMV-seropositive. This chain links TRBV9 with TRBJ2-1; 9 nucleotides match TRBD2. CDR3 DNA sequence: TGTGCCAGCAGCGTTTGGCGGGAGGGCCGAGAGCAGTTCTTC. Its protein is CASSVWREGREQFF. Complete variable domain (other parts from reference TRBV9 and TRBJ2-1): DSGVTQTPKHLITATGQRVTLRCSPRSGDLSVYWYQQSLDQGLQFLIQYYNGEERAKGNILERFSAQQFPDLHSELNLSSLELGDSALYFCASSVWREGREQFFGPGTRLTVL.